This T cell receptor beta chain was recorded in a study of regulatory T cells in long-lasting Graves disease. Findings and caveats of the study: Whereas approximately 980 public clonotypes were shared by new patients, persistent patients shared more, at a few thousand.

The CDR3 spans 14 residues. V shed 1 base and J shed 2 bases, with 9 bases lying between them. The time point denotes: newly diagnosed GD, antithyroid drugs for less than 3 months. From PBMCs, RNA was extracted and then used to make the TCR library. It was by American Thyroid Association guidelines that Graves' disease was diagnosed. iRepertoire HTBI primers and Arm-PCR of CDR3 regions built TCR beta libraries. TCRdb processed the multiplex PCR reads anew with MiXCR; each CDR3 protein has one entry. This sample yields some 500,000 distinct CDR3 sequences, of which about 16% are seen a single time; around a quarter belongs to the top ten. This clonotype was counted ten times or more. The antigen is not known. These same data were also listed under a study on T cells in Graves' hyperthyroidism and ophthalmopathy. From that study: The blood repertoire included most of the expanded thyroid clonotypes above 0.001.

The sample here was peripheral blood mononuclear cells (PBMCs), taken at new diagnosis, from a patient treated with antithyroid drugs. The TCR comes from a woman aged 35 to 59 with Graves disease. The rearrangement uses TRBV12-3 or TRBV12-4 and TRBJ2-7; no clear D. The CDR3 nucleotides read TGTGCCAGCAGTTTAGAGCAGGAGCCCTACGAGCAGTACTTC. Its translation: CASSLEQEPYEQYF.